This passage covers 24 T cell receptor beta chains from one sample sequenced in a study of T cells in Graves' hyperthyroidism and ophthalmopathy. RNA transcripts yielded amplified TCR beta CDR3 regions. The HTBI primer set drove a first-round RT-PCR of the TCR CDR3. TCRdb re-called the multiplex PCR reads through MiXCR, storing one row per CDR3 protein. The table records around 450,000 distinct CDR3 sequences, approximately 15% of them present only once. Sequenced input: blood. The receptor source for this set is a woman aged 18-30 years with Graves' hyperthyroidism.

This clonotype was seen only a few times. This chain uses TRBV20-1 with TRBJ2-5; D possibly matches TRBD1 or TRBD2 (7 bases each). CDR1 DFQATT and CDR2 SNEGSKA come from the germline V gene (reference sequence). The CDR3 loop spans 15 amino acids. Trimming left V 4 bases short and J 1 base short, with 16 bases between. The CDR3 DNA sequence: TGCAGTGCTATACAGGGGAGGGGGTCCCAAGAGACCCAGTACTTC. Translated, it gives CSAIQGRGSQETQYF.

This clonotype was seen at least ten times. This rearrangement joins TRBV28 to TRBJ2-5; D uncertain. Germline V lookup: CDR1 MDHEN, CDR2 SYDVKM. Trimming left V 11 bases short and J 5 bases short, with 12 bases between. The CDR3 contains 11 residues. This CDR3 reads CADFCRETQYF. CDR3 nucleotides: TGTGCCGACTTTTGTCGGGAGACCCAGTACTTC.

The rearrangement uses TRBV9 and TRBJ2-1; a possible D gene is TRBD1 (6 bases). The CDR3 covers 18 residues. V was cut by 3 bases and J by 5 bases, with 24 bases left in between. Germline loops: CDR1 SGDLS, CDR2 YYNGEE. The CDR3 coding sequence is TGTGCCAGCAGCGAAGCCCCACGAGGGACAAACCCAAACAATGAGCAGTTCTTC. This sequence encodes CASSEAPRGTNPNNEQFF. Together with reference TRBV9 and TRBJ2-1, the CDR3 gives the full variable domain: DSGVTQTPKHLITATGQRVTLRCSPRSGDLSVYWYQQSLDQGLQFLIQYYNGEERAKGNILERFSAQQFPDLHSELNLSSLELGDSALYFCASSEAPRGTNPNNEQFFGPGTRLTVL.

This clonotype occurred many times. This chain links TRBV7-8 with TRBJ2-7; the D gene is possibly TRBD2 (5 bases). CDR3 length equals 12 residues. Per the germline V gene, CDR1 is SGHVS and CDR2 is FQNEAQ. Between the trimmed V and J ends, which lost 6 bases and 7 bases, there was a span of 13 bases. The CDR3 region is CASRPIRGEQYF. CDR3 sequence (DNA): TGTGCCAGCAGACCCATTCGGGGAGAGCAGTACTTC.

V usage is TRBV6-2 or TRBV6-3 and J usage is TRBJ1-5, with D possibly matching TRBD1 (6 bases). Germline V gene data show CDR1 as MNHEY and CDR2 as SVGEGT. Trimming removed 8 bases from V and 1 base from J, with 24 bases in between. The CDR3 length is 18 residues. The CDR3 sequence is CASGPWGRDSSSNQPQHF. In DNA, the CDR3 is TGTGCCAGCGGGCCCTGGGGGCGCGATTCAAGCAGCAATCAGCCCCAGCATTTT.

This clonotype was recorded many times. The chain combines TRBV20-1 with TRBJ2-3; possibly TRBD2 for D (6 bases). This CDR3 region has 15 residues. V was trimmed by 7 bases and J by 7 bases, leaving 24 bases between them. Germline values: CDR1 DFQATT, CDR2 SNEGSKA (reference sequence). CDR3 in amino acids: CSGSGARGRPNTQYF. The CDR3 DNA reads TGCAGTGGTAGTGGGGCGCGGGGCCGCCCAAATACGCAGTATTTT.

Turning to this clonotype: This may arise from a read error, as a much more abundant clone is one base away. The chain employs TRBV28 and TRBJ2-1; D possibly corresponds to TRBD2 (6 bases). Germline assignment: CDR1 MDHEN and CDR2 SYDVKM. V dropped 7 bases and J dropped 13 bases, with 20 bases sitting between them. The length of the CDR3 is 13 residues. The CDR3 DNA follows: TGTGCCAGCACGGATCCGGTCGGAGGGGCCCAGTTCTTC. Translating gives CASTDPVGGAQFF.

This clonotype was seen more than once but under ten times. The chain links TRBV11-2 to TRBJ2-6; TRBD1 matches at 8 bases. The V gene end was trimmed by 0 bases and the J gene end by 4 bases; junction bases not matched to a gene: 8. Germline V gene sequence: CDR1 SGHAT, CDR2 FQNNGV. CDR3 length equals 18 residues. The CDR3 protein is CASSLEGQGAAGANVLTF. CDR3 DNA: TGTGCCAGCAGCTTAGAAGGCCAGGGGGCGGCCGGGGCCAACGTCCTGACTTTC.

This clonotype showed up many times. The J gene is TRBJ2-7, the V gene TRBV18; D ambiguous. Between the trimmed V and J ends, which lost 5 bases and 2 bases, there was a span of 7 bases. The germline V gene encodes CDR1 KGHSH and CDR2 LQKENI. The CDR3 is 12 residues long. The CDR3 is CASSGEAYEQYF. CDR3 coding DNA: TGTGCCAGCTCAGGGGAAGCCTACGAGCAGTACTTC.

This clonotype was observed a few times. The chain carries TRBV7-9 and TRBJ1-2; possibly TRBD1 for D (6 bases). The CDR3 has 16 amino acids. Trimming left V 5 bases short and J 8 bases short, with 24 bases between. CDR1 is SEHNR, CDR2 FQNEAQ, per germline (reference sequence). In nucleotides, the CDR3 is TGTGCCAGCAGCCCTCAGCCGACAGGCACCCCACGGGGCTACACCTTC. This gives the protein CASSPQPTGTPRGYTF. The full variable domain, with the rest looked up from reference TRBV7-9 and TRBJ1-2, is DTGVSQNPRHKITKRGQNVTFRCDPISEHNRLYWYRQTLGQGPEFLTYFQNEAQLEKSRLLSDRFSAERPKGSFSTLEIQRTEQGDSAMYLCASSPQPTGTPRGYTFGSGTRLTVV.

This clonotype was counted a few times. This chain connects TRBV12-3 or TRBV12-4 to TRBJ2-5; no clear D gene. The V and J ends lost 6 bases and 5 bases respectively, with 16 bases between them. The CDR3 length is 14 residues. CDR3 in amino acids: CASSFPLGSETQYF. The CDR3 DNA is TGTGCCAGCAGCTTCCCTTTAGGTTCGGAGACCCAGTACTTC.

The genes are TRBV4-3 and TRBJ1-1; 7 bases are shared with TRBD1. CDR3 length: 13 amino acids. Germline CDR1 LGHNA, CDR2 YSLEER. With V trimmed by 3 bases and J by 11 bases, 9 bases remained unmatched. CDR3 nucleotides: TGCGCCAGCAGCCATGCTACAGGGGATGCGGCTTTCTTT. Amino acids: CASSHATGDAAFF.

The rearrangement uses TRBV19 and TRBJ2-2, with a possible D match to TRBD1 (6 bases). Looked up from germline, CDR1 is LNHDA and CDR2 is SQIVND (reference sequence). Trimming shortened V by 1 base and J by 10 bases, and 16 bases separated the two germline ends. The CDR3 runs 15 residues. CDR3 nucleotides: TGTGCCAGTAGTATAGGCGGACAGAACACGGTGGAGCTGTTTTTT. Translation gives CASSIGGQNTVELFF. Full variable domain (outside the CDR3, taken from reference TRBV19 and TRBJ2-2): DGGITQSPKYLFRKEGQNVTLSCEQNLNHDAMYWYRQDPGQGLRLIYYSQIVNDFQKGDIAEGYSVSREKKESFPLTVTSAQKNPTAFYLCASSIGGQNTVELFFGEGSRLTVL.

This clonotype was counted a few times. The CDR3 region is CASSYIRAGADTQYF. Here the CDR3 DNA reads TGTGCCAGCAGTTACATACGAGCGGGGGCAGATACGCAGTATTTT. The chain links TRBV6-2 or TRBV6-3 to TRBJ2-3, with 8 bases matching TRBD2. V lost 2 bases to trimming and J lost 4 bases; unmatched junction nucleotides: 5. The CDR3 length is 15 residues. Germline CDR1 reads MNHEY; CDR2 reads SVGEGT.

The table lists this clonotype with many counts. The chain uses TRBV6-1 and TRBJ1-1, with D uncertain. The CDR3 spans 14 residues. The V gene's germline CDR1 is MNHNS and CDR2 SASEGT. The V and J ends lost 0 bases and 3 bases respectively, with 8 bases between them. The CDR3 region is CASSEAGMYTEAFF. The CDR3 DNA reads TGTGCCAGCAGTGAAGCGGGCATGTACACTGAAGCTTTCTTT.

This clonotype has just a few counts. V and J are TRBV9 and TRBJ2-1; TRBD1 aligns across 10 bases. The J segment lost 7 bases and the V segment lost 3 bases, leaving 4 bases of the junction unmatched. Germline V gives CDR1 SGDLS, CDR2 YYNGEE. This CDR3 comprises 14 residues. The CDR3 DNA sequence: TGTGCCAGCAGCGAGGACAGGGGGTGGAATGAGCAGTTCTTC. This sequence encodes CASSEDRGWNEQFF.

The table lists this clonotype with a count of one. The junction departs from the called germline gene at one end, perhaps through a read error. The chain links TRBV28 to TRBJ2-2, with TRBD2 identical over 12 bases. The germline V gene encodes CDR1 MDHEN and CDR2 SYDVKM. This CDR3 contains 18 residues. CDR3 coding DNA: TGTGCCAGCAGCTCCGCCGCTAGCGGGAGGGTCGACACCGGGGGGCTGTTTTTT. Residues: CASSSAASGRVDTGGLFF.

On this clonotype itself: Given a much more abundant clone one base away, this may be a read error. The chain combines TRBV29-1 with TRBJ2-3; D is possibly TRBD1 or TRBD2 (6 bases each). The CDR3 runs to 14 residues. CDR1 and CDR2 from the germline V gene are SQVTM and ANQGSEA. The CDR3 reads CRVVRDWGPDTQYF. CDR3 nucleotides: TGCAGAGTTGTTAGGGACTGGGGGCCAGATACGCAGTATTTT.

The V gene is TRBV4-1, the J gene TRBJ2-5; D not certain. Germline CDR1 MGHRA, CDR2 YSYEKL. V lost 0 bases and J 4 bases, leaving 9 bases between the germline ends. The CDR3 extends over 14 amino acids. The CDR3 DNA reads as TGCGCCAGCAGCCAAGAAACGGCCTCAGAGACCCAGTACTTC. It encodes CASSQETASETQYF.

This chain links TRBV27 with TRBJ2-1, with D possibly matching TRBD1 (5 bases). Germline CDR1 and CDR2: MNHEY and SMNVEV (reference sequence). The V end was cut by 3 bases, the J end by 3 bases, with 12 bases between. The CDR3 sequence is 15 residues long. The CDR3 sequence is CASSLARTNYNEQFF. Here the CDR3 DNA reads TGTGCCAGCAGTTTGGCGCGGACAAACTACAATGAGCAGTTCTTC.

This clonotype was detected ten times or more. V and J are TRBV4-3 and TRBJ2-3; tentatively, D is TRBD1 or TRBD2 (5 bases each). V dropped 1 base and J dropped 4 bases, with 15 bases sitting between them. This CDR3 comprises 16 residues. Looked up from germline, CDR1 is LGHNA and CDR2 is YSLEER. The CDR3 sequence is CASSQVLRGLADTQYF. CDR3 DNA: TGCGCCAGCAGCCAAGTTCTCCGGGGCCTCGCAGATACGCAGTATTTT.

This clonotype has at least ten counts. The chain uses TRBV3-1 and TRBJ2-7, with D possibly being TRBD2 (6 bases). This CDR3 is built from 12 residues. Per the germline V gene, CDR1 is LGHDT and CDR2 is YNNKEL (reference sequence). The V and J ends lost 9 bases and 4 bases respectively, with 13 bases between them. The CDR3 coding sequence is TGTGCCAGTGGGACTGTGGGTTACGAGCAGTACTTC. Its protein is CASGTVGYEQYF.

This clonotype was counted at least ten times. This chain's CDR3 is CASTDKETQYF. The CDR3 nucleotides are TGTGCCAGCACCGACAAAGAGACCCAGTACTTC. The V and J genes are TRBV6-2 or TRBV6-3 and TRBJ2-5, with D unclear. CDR3 length equals 11 residues. V was trimmed by 7 bases and J by 3 bases, leaving 6 bases between them. Germline V lookup: CDR1 MNHEY, CDR2 SVGEGT.

In its sample, this clonotype was seen many times. This sequence joins TRBV20-1 and TRBJ2-1; 7 bases align to TRBD2. J gave up 4 bases and V 3 bases, and 15 bases lay outside the gene matches. This CDR3 is built from 17 residues. Germline CDR1 DFQATT, CDR2 SNEGSKA (reference sequence). CDR3 region: CSARALAVQRGYNEQFF. The CDR3 bases are TGCAGTGCTAGGGCGCTAGCGGTCCAGAGGGGTTACAATGAGCAGTTCTTC.